This T cell receptor (beta chain) was recovered during a study of T cells after yellow fever vaccination. MiXCR, applied by TCRdb to the 5' RACE reads, yields one record per CDR3 protein. The sample has hundreds of thousands of distinct CDR3 sequences, around an eighth seen once. The study's findings and limits: FACS-sorted repertoires could harbor abundant contaminating bulk-population clonotypes.

For this clonotype: Its target is unknown.

The source material was CD4+ T cells sorted from PBMCs, sampled 15 days after the yellow fever booster vaccination. This TCR came from a young man who received the YFV17D yellow fever vaccine.

In DNA, the CDR3 is TGTGCCACCAGCAGTCAACAGGGGGCTGGCTACACCTTC. Translating it yields CATSSQQGAGYTF. The rearrangement links TRBV15 to TRBJ1-2; TRBD1 matches 9 bases. V lost 3 bases to trimming and J lost 7 bases; unmatched junction nucleotides: 3. Germline-derived CDR1 and CDR2 are LNHNV and YYDKDF (reference sequence). The CDR3 is 13 amino acids.